The subject of this entry is one TCR beta chain. Its specific antigen is unknown. Within one base of it there is no much larger clone, and no base qualities were kept. The data belong to a study of T cell responses to AZD1222 COVID-19 vaccine (dated by TCRdb to 2020 to 2023). Describing the broader study: A total of 233 trial participants underwent TCR sequencing, of whom about 200 had received two doses of AZD1222 and 26 had received two doses of the MenACWY control vaccine. Enrollment into the trials was organized by age into subgroups of 18-55, 56-69 and 70-plus years, and those subgroups contained approximately 150, 30 and 60 TCR-sequenced participants, respectively.

The CDR3 regions of human TCRbeta chains were subjected to immunosequencing. Processing in the source paper ran as follows. TCRs in the repertoires were matched against a reference library of SARS-CoV-2-specific TCRs that had been generated with the MIRA antigen-specificity platform. Breadth was defined as the fraction of unique TCRs that were SARS-CoV-2-associated, and depth was defined as the fraction of total T cells that were SARS-CoV-2-associated. Using the MIRA data, every spike-specific TCR was mapped to the spike region that the TCR reacted to and assigned to either a CD4 or a CD8 class. Log10-transformed breadth and depth values were compared by one-way ANOVA with Sidak's multiple comparisons tests. TCRdb holds this immuneACCESS table with in-frame rearrangements only. Some clones are missing; in checked studies, unresolved V genes explain under half, and the rest has no known cause. V, J and clone size were drawn from that table, and D and trimming were deduced from the DNA. For this sample the table gives 200,000 to 250,000 clones, of which under 95% were detected only once. Roughly 1% of the sample comes from the top ten.

This specimen's time point label, per the study, means: baseline before first vaccination. The sample's treatment or condition label, in plain terms: meningococcal conjugate vaccine given as trial control. Samples from vaccinated people were obtained from the UK trials COV001 and COV002, which included a single-blind randomized controlled phase 2/3 trial of AZD1222 (ChAdOx1 nCoV-19) in healthy adults. For TCRbeta chain sequencing, PBMC samples were collected from trial participants at day 0 and at day 28 after the second dose. General study outcomes and caveats: No day 14 peak-response samples were available, so repertoires were characterized only after the peak T cell response. After two AZD1222 doses, spike-specific TCR breadth and depth were significantly higher than at day 0 and than in MenACWY recipients. Participants were mostly white British, with more females than males. The authors suggested clonal diversity may have been underestimated. Conclusions about previously exposed vaccinees are limited, since just 5 or 6 AZD1222 recipients were seropositive for SARS-CoV-2 at baseline. In the small 56-69-year group, the increase in depth fell short of significance, most likely because of low power. Epitopes outside the regions mutated in the B.1.351 and B.1.1.7 variants were reportedly recognized by nearly half of the unique spike-specific TCRs. Vaccine-associated CD4 TCRs spanned the whole spike protein, with dominant responses in regions 160-218 and 743-854.

V trim: 0 bases; J trim: 4 bases; unmatched bases: 4. The germline V gene encodes CDR1 LGHNA and CDR2 YNFKEQ. The cysteine opens and the phenylalanine closes a CDR3 of 16 amino acids. Of all the DNA, just the CDR3 is kept, 48 bases in frame from base 1. Sequences were derived from peripheral blood, sampled on day 0 of MenACWY control vaccination. The chain couples TRBV4-2 to TRBJ1-5; TRBD1 matches 9 bases in the middle. This receptor was identified in an adult in good health. The nucleotide sequence is given as TGTGCCAGCAGCCAAGAGGTACAGGGGGCAAATCAGCCCCAGCATTTT. Translated, it reads CASSQEVQGANQPQHF.